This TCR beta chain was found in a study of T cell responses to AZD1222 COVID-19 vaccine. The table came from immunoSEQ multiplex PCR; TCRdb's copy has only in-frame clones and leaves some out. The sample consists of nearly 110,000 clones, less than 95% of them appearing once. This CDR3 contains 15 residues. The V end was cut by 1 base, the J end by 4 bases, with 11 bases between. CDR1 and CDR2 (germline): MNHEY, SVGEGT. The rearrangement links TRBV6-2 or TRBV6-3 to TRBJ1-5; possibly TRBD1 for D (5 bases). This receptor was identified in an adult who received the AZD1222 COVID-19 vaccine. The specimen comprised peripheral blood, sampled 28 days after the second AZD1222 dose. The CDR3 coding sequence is TGTGCCAGCAGTTACTTTCCAGGGCGTAATCAGCCCCAGCATTTT. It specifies CASSYFPGRNQPQHF.